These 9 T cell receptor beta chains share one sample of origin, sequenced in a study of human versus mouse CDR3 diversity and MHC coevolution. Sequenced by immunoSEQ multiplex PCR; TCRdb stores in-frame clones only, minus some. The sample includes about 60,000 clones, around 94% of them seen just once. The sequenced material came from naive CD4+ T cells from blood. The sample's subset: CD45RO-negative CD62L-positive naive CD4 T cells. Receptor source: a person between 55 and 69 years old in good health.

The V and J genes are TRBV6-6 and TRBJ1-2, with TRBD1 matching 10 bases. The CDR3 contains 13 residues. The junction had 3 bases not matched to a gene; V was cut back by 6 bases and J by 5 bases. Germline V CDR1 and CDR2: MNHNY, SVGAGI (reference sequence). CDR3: CASSWGQGYGYTF. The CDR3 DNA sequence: TGTGCCAGCAGCTGGGGACAGGGGTATGGCTACACCTTC.

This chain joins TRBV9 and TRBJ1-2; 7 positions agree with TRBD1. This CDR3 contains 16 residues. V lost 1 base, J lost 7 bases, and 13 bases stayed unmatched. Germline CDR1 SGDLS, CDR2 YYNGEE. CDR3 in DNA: TGTGCCAGCAGCGTAAGGGACAGACAAACCTATGGTGGCTACACCTTC. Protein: CASSVRDRQTYGGYTF.

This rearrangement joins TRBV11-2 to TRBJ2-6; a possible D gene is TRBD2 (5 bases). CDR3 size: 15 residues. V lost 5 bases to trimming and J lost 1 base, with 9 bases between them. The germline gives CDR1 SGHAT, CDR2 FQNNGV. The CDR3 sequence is CASSPAGSGANVLTF. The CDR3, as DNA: TGTGCCAGCAGCCCGGCGGGTTCTGGGGCCAACGTCCTGACTTTC.

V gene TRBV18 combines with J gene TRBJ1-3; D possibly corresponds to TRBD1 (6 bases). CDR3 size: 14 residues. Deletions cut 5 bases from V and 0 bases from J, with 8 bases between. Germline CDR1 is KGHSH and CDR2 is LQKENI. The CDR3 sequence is CASSADSSGNTIYF. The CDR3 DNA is TGTGCCAGCTCAGCGGACAGCTCTGGAAACACCATATATTTT.

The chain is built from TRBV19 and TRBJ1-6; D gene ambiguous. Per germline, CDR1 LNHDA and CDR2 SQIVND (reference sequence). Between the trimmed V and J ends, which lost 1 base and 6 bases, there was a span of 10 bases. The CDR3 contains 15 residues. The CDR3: CASSIVGAPNSPLHF. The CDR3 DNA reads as TGTGCCAGTAGTATAGTGGGAGCGCCTAATTCACCCCTCCACTTT.

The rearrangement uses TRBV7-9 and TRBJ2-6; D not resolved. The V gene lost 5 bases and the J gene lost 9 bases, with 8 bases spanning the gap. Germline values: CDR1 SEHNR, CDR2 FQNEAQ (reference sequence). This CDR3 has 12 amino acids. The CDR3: CASSPGGNVLTF. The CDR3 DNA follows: TGTGCCAGCAGCCCCGGCGGCAACGTCCTGACTTTC.

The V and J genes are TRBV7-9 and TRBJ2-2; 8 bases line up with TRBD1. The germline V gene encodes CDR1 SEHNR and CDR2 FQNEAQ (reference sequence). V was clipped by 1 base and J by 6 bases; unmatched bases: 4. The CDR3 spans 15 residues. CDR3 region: CASSLGGQGAGELFF. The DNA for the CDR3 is TGTGCCAGCAGCTTAGGAGGACAGGGCGCCGGGGAGCTGTTTTTT.

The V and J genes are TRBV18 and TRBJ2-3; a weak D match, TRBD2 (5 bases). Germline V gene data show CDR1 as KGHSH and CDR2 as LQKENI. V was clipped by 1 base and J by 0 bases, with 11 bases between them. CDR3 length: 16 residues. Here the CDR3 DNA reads TGTGCCAGCTCACCACTTGGGCCGGGAAGCACAGATACGCAGTATTTT. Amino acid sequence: CASSPLGPGSTDTQYF.

CDR3 amino acids: CTTRVATEAFF. The CDR3 DNA is TGCACTACGCGGGTGGCCACTGAAGCTTTCTTT. This chain uses TRBV20-1 with TRBJ1-1; D is unclear. The CDR3 contains 11 residues. Per the germline V gene, CDR1 is DFQATT and CDR2 is SNEGSKA (reference sequence).